These T cell receptor beta chains were read from a single sample in a study of Ad26.COV2.S vaccination and SARS-CoV-2 variants. Sequencing was performed with immunoSEQ multiplex PCR; in TCRdb, only in-frame clones are kept and a portion is missing. The table has approximately 350,000 clones, roughly 87% seen once. The sequencing used peripheral blood, collected in a trial of Ad26.COV2.S vaccine versus placebo. These receptors came from a person between 18 and 59 years old who received the Ad26.COV2.S COVID-19 vaccine or a placebo. The CDR3 runs from the conserved cysteine through the conserved F or W. The D gene is left open where the match is weak. The size entry is marked missing in some rows and otherwise reads once, few, many or a size class.

TRBV5-1	-	TRBJ1-4	-	CASSPDGNEKLFF	TGCGCCAGCAGCCCGGACGGGAATGAAAAACTGTTTTTT
TRBV2	TRBD2	TRBJ2-5	-	CALVGAGGSETQYF	TGTGCCCTCGTAGGAGCGGGGGGTTCTGAGACCCAGTACTTC
TRBV5-1	-	TRBJ1-4	-	CASSFDVANEKLFF	TGCGCCAGCAGCTTCGACGTCGCTAATGAAAAACTGTTTTTT
TRBV4-3	-	TRBJ2-7	-	CASSPQQGYEQYF	TGCGCCAGCAGCCCACAACAGGGTTACGAGCAGTACTTC
TRBV7-8	-	TRBJ1-4	few	CASSLVGDIGEKLFF	TGTGCCAGCAGCTTAGTTGGGGATATCGGCGAAAAACTGTTTTTT
TRBV13	TRBD2	TRBJ2-3	-	CASDTKGLAGRNTDTQYF	TGTGCCAGCGACACAAAGGGACTAGCGGGGAGAAACACAGATACGCAGTATTTT
TRBV19	-	TRBJ1-1	-	CASTSDTEAFF	TGTGCCAGTACAAGTGACACTGAAGCTTTCTTT
TRBV19	TRBD2	TRBJ2-5	-	CASRDYAQETQYF	TGTGCCAGCCGGGACTATGCCCAAGAGACCCAGTACTTC
TRBV18	-	TRBJ2-3	once	CASSPSVGADTQYF	TGTGCCAGCTCACCATCCGTGGGAGCAGATACGCAGTATTTT
TRBV30	-	TRBJ2-3	-	CAWSWQGLLTDTQYF	TGTGCCTGGAGCTGGCAGGGACTCCTGACAGATACGCAGTATTTT
TRBV7-2	-	TRBJ1-1	-	CASSLDPMGAVNTEAFF	TGTGCCAGCAGCTTAGATCCTATGGGGGCGGTGAACACTGAAGCTTTCTTT
TRBV7-6	-	TRBJ1-3	-	CASSLIYSSGNTIYF	TGTGCCAGCAGCTTAATCTACAGCTCTGGAAACACCATATATTTT
TRBV29-1	-	TRBJ1-2	-	CSVDGTSNLDGYTF	TGCAGCGTGGACGGGACATCAAATCTGGATGGCTACACCTTC
TRBV25-1	TRBD2	TRBJ2-3	-	CASSEGGTITDTQYF	TGTGCCAGCAGTGAAGGGGGGACTATCACAGATACGCAGTATTTT
TRBV7-2	TRBD1	TRBJ1-4	-	CASSLESRGHPNEKLFF	TGTGCCAGCAGCTTAGAAAGCAGGGGGCATCCTAATGAAAAACTGTTTTTT
TRBV7-3	-	TRBJ2-3	-	CASSLKGGFDTQYF	TGTGCCAGCAGCTTAAAAGGGGGATTTGATACGCAGTATTTT
TRBV24-1	-	TRBJ2-3	-	CATSGGQGWSTDTQYF	TGTGCCACCAGTGGGGGGCAGGGATGGAGTACAGATACGCAGTATTTT
TRBV12-3/TRBV12-4	-	TRBJ1-4	-	CASSTRAEKLFF	TGTGCCAGCAGCACTAGGGCGGAAAAACTGTTTTTT
TRBV7-3	-	TRBJ2-6	-	CASRGKATQSGANVLTF	TGTGCCAGCAGAGGGAAGGCGACTCAGTCGGGGGCCAACGTCCTGACTTTC
TRBV28	-	TRBJ1-1	-	CASNWGGADTEAFF	TGTGCCAGCAATTGGGGCGGCGCGGACACTGAAGCTTTCTTT
TRBV6-5	-	TRBJ1-2	-	CASNQGSLYGYTF	TGTGCCAGCAACCAGGGGTCCCTCTATGGCTACACCTTC
TRBV2	-	TRBJ1-1	-	CASNSGALVTEAFF	TGTGCCAGCAATTCTGGGGCACTTGTCACTGAAGCTTTCTTT